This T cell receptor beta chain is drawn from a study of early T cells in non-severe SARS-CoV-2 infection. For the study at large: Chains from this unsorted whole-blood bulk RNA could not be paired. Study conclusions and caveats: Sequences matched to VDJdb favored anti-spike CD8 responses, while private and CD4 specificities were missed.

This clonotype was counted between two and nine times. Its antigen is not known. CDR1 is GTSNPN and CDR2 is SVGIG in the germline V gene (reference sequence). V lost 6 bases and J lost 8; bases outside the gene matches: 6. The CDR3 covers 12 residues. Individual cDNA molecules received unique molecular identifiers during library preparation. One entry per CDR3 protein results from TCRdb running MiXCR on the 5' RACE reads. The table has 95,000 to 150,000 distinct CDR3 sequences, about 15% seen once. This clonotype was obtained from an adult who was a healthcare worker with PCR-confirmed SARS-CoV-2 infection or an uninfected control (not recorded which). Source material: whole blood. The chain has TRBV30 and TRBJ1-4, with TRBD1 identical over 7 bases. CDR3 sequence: CACDRAGEKLFF. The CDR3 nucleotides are TGTGCCTGCGACAGGGCGGGCGAAAAACTGTTTTTT.